Listed below are T cell receptor beta chains from one sample, sequenced in a study of T cell responses to AZD1222 COVID-19 vaccine. Some clones are missing from TCRdb's copy, which holds only in-frame ones; the method was immunoSEQ multiplex PCR. The profile shows over 150,000 clones, approximately 86% of them singletons. The material sequenced was peripheral blood, taken on day 0 of AZD1222 vaccination. These TCRs come from an adult in good health. Each CDR3 is given with its conserved first and last residue. A D gene is named only where the DNA matches it firmly. Part of the rows lack a size; the others show once, few, many or a class for expanded clones.

d_gene: .; v_gene: TRBV25-1; j_gene: TRBJ2-2; abundance: .; CDR3aa: CASSRQNTGELFF; CDR3nt: TGTGCCAGCAGTCGACAGAACACCGGGGAGCTGTTTTTT
d_gene: .; v_gene: TRBV24-1; j_gene: TRBJ2-1; abundance: .; CDR3aa: CATESGNEQFF; CDR3nt: TGTGCCACCGAGTCGGGTAATGAGCAGTTCTTC
d_gene: .; v_gene: TRBV6-5; j_gene: TRBJ1-5; abundance: .; CDR3aa: CASSLTGLSRNQPQHF; CDR3nt: TGTGCCAGCAGTTTGACCGGGTTGAGCCGCAATCAGCCCCAGCATTTT
d_gene: TRBD1; v_gene: TRBV27; j_gene: TRBJ1-2; abundance: few; CDR3aa: CASSLSQQGAGGYTF; CDR3nt: TGTGCCAGCAGTCTCTCTCAACAGGGGGCGGGAGGCTACACCTTC
d_gene: TRBD2; v_gene: TRBV5-1; j_gene: TRBJ2-3; abundance: .; CDR3aa: CASSPPSGSDTQYF; CDR3nt: TGCGCCAGCAGCCCCCCTAGCGGATCAGATACGCAGTATTTT
d_gene: .; v_gene: TRBV9; j_gene: TRBJ2-1; abundance: few; CDR3aa: CASSPERGEQFF; CDR3nt: TGTGCCAGCAGCCCCGAGCGAGGGGAGCAGTTCTTC
d_gene: .; v_gene: TRBV4-1; j_gene: TRBJ1-5; abundance: .; CDR3aa: CASSQDDEGAQHF; CDR3nt: TGCGCCAGCAGCCAAGACGATGAGGGCGCCCAGCATTTT
d_gene: TRBD1; v_gene: TRBV24-1; j_gene: TRBJ1-5; abundance: .; CDR3aa: CATSERGQGNQPQHF; CDR3nt: TGTGCCACCAGTGAAAGGGGACAGGGAAACCAGCCCCAGCATTTT
d_gene: .; v_gene: TRBV12-3/TRBV12-4; j_gene: TRBJ2-7; abundance: .; CDR3aa: CASSRGSYEQYF; CDR3nt: TGTGCCAGCAGCCGGGGCTCCTACGAGCAGTACTTC
d_gene: .; v_gene: TRBV4-1; j_gene: TRBJ1-6; abundance: .; CDR3aa: CASSQGPSQGNSPLHF; CDR3nt: TGCGCCAGCAGCCAAGGACCGAGCCAGGGGAATTCACCCCTCCACTTT